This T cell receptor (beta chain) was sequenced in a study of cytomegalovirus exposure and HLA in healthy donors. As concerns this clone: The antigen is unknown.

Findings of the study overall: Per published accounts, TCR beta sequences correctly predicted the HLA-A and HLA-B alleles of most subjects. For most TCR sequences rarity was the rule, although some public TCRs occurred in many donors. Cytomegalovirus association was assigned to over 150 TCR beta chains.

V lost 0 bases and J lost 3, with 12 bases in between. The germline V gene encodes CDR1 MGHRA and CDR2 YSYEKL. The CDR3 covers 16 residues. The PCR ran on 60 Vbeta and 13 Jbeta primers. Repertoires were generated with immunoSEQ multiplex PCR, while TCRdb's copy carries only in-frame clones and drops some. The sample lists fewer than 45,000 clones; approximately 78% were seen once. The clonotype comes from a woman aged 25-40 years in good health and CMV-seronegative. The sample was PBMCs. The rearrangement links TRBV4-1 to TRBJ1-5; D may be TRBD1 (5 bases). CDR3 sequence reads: CASSQEAGPDNQPQHF. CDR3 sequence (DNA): TGCGCCAGCAGCCAAGAAGCAGGGCCTGACAATCAGCCCCAGCATTTT.